These T cell receptor beta chains were read from a single sample in a study of regulatory T cells in long-lasting Graves disease. Each CDR3 protein is one row after TCRdb ran MiXCR on the multiplex PCR reads. This repertoire shows approximately 690,000 distinct CDR3 sequences, 25% to 30% found once; its top ten account for around 40%. The sample was peripheral blood mononuclear cells (PBMCs), taken when the disease was refractory, from a patient treated with antithyroid drugs. The source is a female donor with Graves disease. CDR3s include the opening cysteine and the closing phenylalanine or tryptophan. The D gene is left open where the match is weak. Some rows mark clone size as missing; the rest say once, few, many or name a class of expanded clone.

TRBV6-5	TRBD2	TRBJ2-7	.	TGTGCCAGCAGTTCCGGGACTAGCGGGACCAAATCCTACGAGCAGTACTTC	CASSSGTSGTKSYEQYF
TRBV19	.	TRBJ1-5	once	TGTGCCAGTAGTATAAATTGGGCCAATCAGCCCCAGCATTTT	CASSINWANQPQHF
TRBV19	TRBD1	TRBJ1-2	.	TGTGCCAGTAGTACCGGACAGGGCCGTACGAGCTATGGCTACACCTTC	CASSTGQGRTSYGYTF
TRBV14	.	TRBJ2-1	.	TGTGCCAGCAGCCAAGGTACAGGGCCGGGAACCTACAATGAGCAGTTCTTC	CASSQGTGPGTYNEQFF
TRBV20-1	.	TRBJ1-4	.	TGCAGTGCCCGAGACCAGACAGGCGGACGTGAAAAACTGTTTTTT	CSARDQTGGREKLFF
TRBV28	TRBD1	TRBJ1-3	.	TGTGCCAGCGGCCTCAGGGGGGCCTCTGGAAACACCATATATTTT	CASGLRGASGNTIYF
TRBV11-2	TRBD1	TRBJ1-5	.	TGTGCCAGCAGCTTAGATGCAGGGGGGGATAGCAATCAGCCCCAGCATTTT	CASSLDAGGDSNQPQHF
TRBV5-1	.	TRBJ1-1	.	TGCGCCAGCACTTACCTGGGAGGCACTGAAGCTTTCTTT	CASTYLGGTEAFF
TRBV15	TRBD1	TRBJ1-5	few	TGTGCCACCAGCAGGGACAGGGGCGATCAGCCCCAGCATTTT	CATSRDRGDQPQHF
TRBV2	.	TRBJ1-2	.	TGTGCCAGCAGGACCACGGAGGCCATGGATGGCTACACCTTC	CASRTTEAMDGYTF
TRBV11-1	.	TRBJ1-2	few	TGTGCCAGCAGCTTAGCGGCGTCCTCGGGTGGCTACACCTTC	CASSLAASSGGYTF
TRBV2	.	TRBJ1-5	many	TGTGCCAGCAGTGACCGACGCGGGACCGGGGGCAATCAGCCCCAGCATTTT	CASSDRRGTGGNQPQHF